This T cell receptor beta chain was identified in a study of follicular helper T cells after annual influenza vaccination. Study-level information: Days 0, 7 and 28 post-vaccination were the blood draw times.

Time point noted: 2014-2015 season, 7 days after vaccination. Each time point used about 40 to 110 mL of blood. Sequencing was performed with immunoSEQ multiplex PCR; in TCRdb, only in-frame clones are kept and a portion is missing. The sample consists of 9,900 or so clones, around four fifths of them appearing once. This clone has more than one count but fewer than ten. As yet, its antigen is unknown. V was clipped by 1 base and J by 10 bases, with 8 bases between them. This CDR3 has 12 residues. CDR1 SGHDN and CDR2 FVKESK come from the germline V gene. Points from the study as a whole: Recurrent ICOS+CD38+ cTfh clonotypes included tetramer and AIM influenza-specific ones. Change in circulating plasmablasts correlated with ICOS+CD38+ cTfh clonality change.

Material: CXCR5- memory CD4+ T cells sorted from blood, obtained 7 days after influenza vaccination. This clonotype was obtained from an adult who received the influenza vaccine. This chain connects TRBV14 to TRBJ1-5; D remains unclear. Here the CDR3 reads CASSQVEGPQHF. The CDR3 DNA is TGTGCCAGCAGCCAAGTGGAGGGTCCCCAGCATTTT.